Presented here are 22 T cell receptor beta chains from one specimen sequenced in a study of control samples from healthy donors and cancer patients. Libraries were prepared by immunoSEQ multiplex PCR; TCRdb keeps only in-frame clonotypes and omits some of them. The sample yields approximately 150,000 clones, about 90% seen once. Sequencing was done on a sample of blood. These receptors came from a young man in good health.

The J gene is TRBJ2-7, the V gene TRBV3-1 (or the pseudogene TRBV3-2); D ambiguous. Per germline, CDR1 LGHDT and CDR2 YNNKEL (reference sequence). V was shortened by 4 bases and J by 2 bases, with 12 bases between the two germline ends. The CDR3 extends over 14 amino acids. CDR3 DNA sequence: TGTGCCAGCAGCCTCTCACGGCAAACCTACGAGCAGTACTTC. Translating it yields CASSLSRQTYEQYF.

The chain is built from TRBV5-5 and TRBJ2-7; D is perhaps TRBD1 (6 bases). The germline gives CDR1 SGHKS, CDR2 YYEKEE (reference sequence). CDR3 length: 16 amino acids. With 1 base removed from V and 6 bases from J, the gap between germline ends came to 20 bases. CDR3 residues: CASSLFPLADRPEQYF. The CDR3 nucleotides are TGTGCCAGCAGCTTGTTCCCCCTGGCGGACAGACCCGAGCAGTACTTC.

A few counts support this clone. The rearrangement uses TRBV7-2 and TRBJ2-7, with 11 bases that match TRBD1. Germline loops: CDR1 SGHTA, CDR2 FQGNSA. V dropped 5 bases and J dropped 7; count of bases not matched to a gene: 10. The CDR3 consists of 15 residues. The CDR3 here is CASSPRWTGGEEQYF. The CDR3 DNA reads as TGTGCCAGCAGCCCCCGTTGGACAGGGGGCGAAGAGCAGTACTTC.

This clone occurred once. The CDR3 sequence is CASSEEGDRLRRNYGYTF. Written as DNA, the CDR3 is TGTGCCAGCAGTGAAGAAGGGGACAGGCTACGGCGCAACTATGGCTACACCTTC. The V gene is TRBV6-1, the J gene TRBJ1-2, with 8 positions matching TRBD1. Germline CDR1 and CDR2: MNHNS and SASEGT. The CDR3 has 18 amino acids. V dropped 1 base and J dropped 2; count of bases not matched to a gene: 12.

Of note for this clone: The junction departs from germline at one end; a sequencing error may be responsible. The chain has TRBV6-1 and TRBJ2-7; no clear D. The CDR3 contains 11 residues. CDR1 and CDR2 from the germline V gene are MNHNS and SASEGT. DNA of the CDR3: TGTGCCAGCAGTCAAGCGAACGAGCAGTACTTC. Translation: CASSQANEQYF.

The V gene is TRBV29-1, the J gene TRBJ2-2, with 7 bases matching TRBD2. Looked up from germline, CDR1 is SQVTM and CDR2 is ANQGSEA. This CDR3 has 13 residues. J gave up 5 bases and V 7 bases, and 7 bases lay outside the gene matches. CDR3 coding DNA: TGCAGCGCCGAACCCGGGGGGACCGGGGAGCTGTTTTTT. Translated, it gives CSAEPGGTGELFF.

This chain connects TRBV5-1 to TRBJ2-7; tentative D call: TRBD2 (5 bases). Trimming removed 4 bases at V and 2 bases at J, with 13 bases between. Looked up from germline, CDR1 is SGHRS and CDR2 is YFSETQ. The CDR3 sequence is 14 residues long. The CDR3 bases are TGCGCCAGCAGCCCGAGTCGGGGTGCCTACGAGCAGTACTTC. Residues: CASSPSRGAYEQYF.

The chain has TRBV3-1 (or the pseudogene TRBV3-2) and TRBJ1-3; D gene uncertain. The V and J ends lost 0 bases and 8 bases respectively, with 8 bases between them. The CDR3 runs 13 residues. Germline V lookup: CDR1 LGHDT, CDR2 YNNKEL (reference sequence). CDR3 nucleotides: TGTGCCAGCAGCCAAGATCGACTGGACACCATATATTTT. Its protein is CASSQDRLDTIYF.

The V gene is TRBV28, the J gene TRBJ2-3; maybe TRBD1 (6 bases). This CDR3 has 13 residues. The V gene's germline CDR1 is MDHEN and CDR2 SYDVKM. The ends were cut back, 11 bases at V and 7 bases at J, with 19 bases in the middle. The DNA for the CDR3 is TGTGCCGTGGGAACAGGGATATCAAATACGCAGTATTTT. The encoded protein is CAVGTGISNTQYF.

This chain connects TRBV6-1 to TRBJ1-3; D possibly corresponds to TRBD1 (6 bases). With 2 bases removed from V and 4 bases from J, the gap between germline ends came to 18 bases. The CDR3 consists of 17 residues. CDR1 and CDR2 from the germline V gene are MNHNS and SASEGT. CDR3 protein: CASSEKGDLSPGNTIYF. CDR3 coding DNA: TGTGCCAGCAGTGAAAAGGGGGACCTTTCTCCGGGAAACACCATATATTTT.

The chain employs TRBV13 and TRBJ1-1, with 11 positions matching TRBD1. The junction had 6 bases not matched to a gene; V was cut back by 5 bases and J by 7 bases. Germline CDR1 PRHDT, CDR2 FYEKMQ (reference sequence). The CDR3 is made up of 14 amino acids. The CDR3 DNA reads TGTGCCAGCAGCGGGGACAGGGGGTATAATGAAGCTTTCTTT. It encodes CASSGDRGYNEAFF. The variable domain in full, completed from reference TRBV13 and TRBJ1-1, reads AAGVIQSPRHLIKEKRETATLKCYPIPRHDTVYWYQQGPGQDPQFLISFYEKMQSDKGSIPDRFSAQQFSDYHSELNMSSLELGDSALYFCASSGDRGYNEAFFGQGTRLTVV.

The chain has TRBV18 and TRBJ2-2; maybe TRBD1 (6 bases). Trimming cost V 3 bases and J 1 base, with 12 bases left between them. Germline loops: CDR1 KGHSH, CDR2 LQKENI. The CDR3 has 16 amino acids. CDR3 sequence: CASSPRQAGNTGELFF. Here the CDR3 DNA reads TGTGCCAGCTCACCCAGACAGGCCGGGAACACCGGGGAGCTGTTTTTT.

The gene calls are TRBV7-9 and TRBJ2-5, with 8 nucleotides matching TRBD2. The CDR3 is 13 amino acids. The junction had 9 bases not matched to a gene; V was cut back by 5 bases and J by 10 bases. Germline CDR1 is SEHNR and CDR2 is FQNEAQ (reference sequence). The CDR3 region is CASSQGTRGDQYF. The DNA for the CDR3 is TGTGCCAGCAGCCAGGGGACTAGGGGGGACCAGTACTTC. Full variable domain (outside the CDR3, taken from reference TRBV7-9 and TRBJ2-5): DTGVSQNPRHKITKRGQNVTFRCDPISEHNRLYWYRQTLGQGPEFLTYFQNEAQLEKSRLLSDRFSAERPKGSFSTLEIQRTEQGDSAMYLCASSQGTRGDQYFGPGTRLLVL.

The gene calls are TRBV15 and TRBJ1-5; D is unresolved. The V end lost 5 bases, the J end lost 1 base, and 12 bases lay between the germline ends. The CDR3 is made up of 15 amino acids. Germline V gives CDR1 LNHNV, CDR2 YYDKDF (reference sequence). CDR3 sequence (DNA): TGTGCCACCAGCCCCACGGGCGGGAGCAATCAGCCCCAGCATTTT. Translated: CATSPTGGSNQPQHF.

The sample holds one count of this clone. This chain uses TRBV10-3 with TRBJ1-2; D might be TRBD1 (5 bases). V was pared by 0 bases and J by 8 bases, with 19 bases between. The CDR3 spans 16 residues. Germline values: CDR1 ENHRY, CDR2 SYGVKD. CDR3 amino acids: CAISESPGRGFDGYTF. The CDR3 DNA is TGTGCCATCAGTGAGTCTCCCGGGCGGGGGTTCGACGGCTACACCTTC.

Here the CDR3 reads CASSLPKLNYGYTF. In DNA, the CDR3 is TGTGCCAGCAGTCTACCAAAGCTTAACTATGGCTACACCTTC. V usage is TRBV6-2 or TRBV6-3 and J usage is TRBJ1-2; D call uncertain. Germline V gene data show CDR1 as MNHEY and CDR2 as SVGEGT. This CDR3 spans 14 amino acids. The V and J ends lost 5 bases and 1 base respectively, with 11 bases between them.

The chain is built from TRBV9 and TRBJ2-3, with 8 bases that match TRBD2. The junction had 4 bases not matched to a gene; V was cut back by 3 bases and J by 1 base. The CDR3 is made up of 15 amino acids. Germline V gene data show CDR1 as SGDLS and CDR2 as YYNGEE. The CDR3 DNA sequence: TGTGCCAGCAGCGAAGGGCGGGGGGGCACAGATACGCAGTATTTT. Its translation: CASSEGRGGTDTQYF. Full variable domain (missing parts from reference TRBV9 and TRBJ2-3): DSGVTQTPKHLITATGQRVTLRCSPRSGDLSVYWYQQSLDQGLQFLIQYYNGEERAKGNILERFSAQQFPDLHSELNLSSLELGDSALYFCASSEGRGGTDTQYFGPGTRLTVL.

The chain employs TRBV5-6 and TRBJ1-1; D remains ambiguous. Germline lookup yields CDR1 SGHDT and CDR2 YYEEEE. V shed 6 bases and J shed 1 base, with 7 bases lying between them. This CDR3 has 12 amino acids. The CDR3 reads CASNRPNTEAFF. CDR3 sequence (DNA): TGTGCCAGCAACCGTCCGAACACTGAAGCTTTCTTT.

The chain uses TRBV20-1 and TRBJ1-2, with a tentative D call TRBD1 (5 bases). Germline CDR1 and CDR2: DFQATT and SNEGSKA (reference sequence). This CDR3 comprises 12 residues. Trimming removed 3 bases from V and 7 bases from J, with 12 bases in between. CDR3 sequence: CSASPQVGGYTF. DNA of the CDR3: TGCAGTGCTAGTCCACAGGTCGGTGGCTACACCTTC.

The chain recombines TRBV2 with TRBJ1-2; D is unclear. The V and J ends lost 3 bases and 8 bases respectively, with 13 bases between them. CDR3 size: 13 residues. Looked up from germline, CDR1 is SNHLY and CDR2 is FYNNEI. CDR3 bases: TGTGCCAGCAGTGAGATGAGAGGGCTCGGCTACACCTTC. This codes for CASSEMRGLGYTF.

Concerning this clone: A read error may produce the germline difference seen at one junction end. This chain connects TRBV4-1 to TRBJ2-7, with D perhaps being TRBD1 or TRBD2 (5 bases each). The CDR3 has 17 residues. Germline-derived CDR1 and CDR2 are MGHRA and YSYEKL. The CDR3 nucleotides read TGCGCCGGCAGCCAAGTGGGGACCAGCATAACCTCCTACGAGCAGTACTTC. This sequence encodes CAGSQVGTSITSYEQYF.

This chain connects TRBV12-2 to TRBJ1-5. TRBV12-2 is a listed pseudogene. The CDR3 is 18 residues long. CDR3 DNA sequence: TGTGCAAGTCGCCGAGACGGGACGACGCGATGTAGCAATCAGCCCCAGCATTTT. This codes for CASRRDGTTRCSNQPQHF.